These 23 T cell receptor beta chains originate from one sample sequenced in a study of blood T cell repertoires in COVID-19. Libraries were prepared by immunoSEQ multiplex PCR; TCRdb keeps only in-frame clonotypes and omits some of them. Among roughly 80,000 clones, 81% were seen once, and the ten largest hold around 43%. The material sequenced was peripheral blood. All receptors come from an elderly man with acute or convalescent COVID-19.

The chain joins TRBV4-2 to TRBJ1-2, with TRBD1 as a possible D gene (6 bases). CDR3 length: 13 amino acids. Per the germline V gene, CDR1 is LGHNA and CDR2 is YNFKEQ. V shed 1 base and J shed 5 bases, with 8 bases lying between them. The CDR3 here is CASSQGGPYGYTF. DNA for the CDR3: TGTGCCAGCAGCCAAGGGGGGCCATATGGCTACACCTTC.

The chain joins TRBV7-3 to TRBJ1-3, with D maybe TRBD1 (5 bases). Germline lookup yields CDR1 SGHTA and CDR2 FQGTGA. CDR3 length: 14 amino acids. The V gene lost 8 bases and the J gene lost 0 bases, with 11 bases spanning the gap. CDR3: CASSQGSSGNTIYF. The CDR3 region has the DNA TGTGCCAGCTCCCAGGGAAGCTCTGGAAACACCATATATTTT.

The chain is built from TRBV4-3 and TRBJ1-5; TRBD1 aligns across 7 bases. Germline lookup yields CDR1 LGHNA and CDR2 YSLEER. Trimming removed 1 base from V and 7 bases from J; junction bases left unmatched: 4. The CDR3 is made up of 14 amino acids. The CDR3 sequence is CASSQGQGEQPQHF. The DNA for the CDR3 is TGCGCCAGCAGCCAAGGACAGGGAGAACAGCCCCAGCATTTT.

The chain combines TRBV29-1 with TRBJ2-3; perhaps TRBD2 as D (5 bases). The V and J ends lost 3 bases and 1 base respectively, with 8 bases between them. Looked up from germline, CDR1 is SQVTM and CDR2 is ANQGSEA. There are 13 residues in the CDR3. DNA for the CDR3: TGCAGCGTTGATACCGGGGGCACAGATACGCAGTATTTT. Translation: CSVDTGGTDTQYF.

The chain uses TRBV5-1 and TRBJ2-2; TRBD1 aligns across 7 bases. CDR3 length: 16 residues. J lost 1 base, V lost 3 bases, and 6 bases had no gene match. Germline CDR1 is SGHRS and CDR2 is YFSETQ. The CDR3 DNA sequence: TGCGCCAGCAGCTCTTTCGGGACAGAGAACACCGGGGAGCTGTTTTTT. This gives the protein CASSSFGTENTGELFF. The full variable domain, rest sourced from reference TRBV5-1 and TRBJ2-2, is KAGVTQTPRYLIKTRGQQVTLSCSPISGHRSVSWYQQTPGQGLQFLFEYFSETQRNKGNFPGRFSGRQFSNSRSEMNVSTLELGDSALYLCASSSFGTENTGELFFGEGSRLTVL.

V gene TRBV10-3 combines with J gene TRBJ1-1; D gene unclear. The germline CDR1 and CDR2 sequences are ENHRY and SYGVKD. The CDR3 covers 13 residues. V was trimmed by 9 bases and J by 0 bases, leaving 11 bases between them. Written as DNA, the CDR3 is TGTGCCATTTCAGCACTAATGAACACTGAAGCTTTCTTT. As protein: CAISALMNTEAFF.

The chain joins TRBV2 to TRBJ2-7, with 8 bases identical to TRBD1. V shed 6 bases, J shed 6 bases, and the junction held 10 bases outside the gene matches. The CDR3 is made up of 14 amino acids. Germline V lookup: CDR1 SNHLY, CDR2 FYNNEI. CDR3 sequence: CASRGQVGFGEQYF. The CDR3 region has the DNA TGTGCCAGCAGGGGACAGGTTGGTTTTGGCGAGCAGTACTTC.

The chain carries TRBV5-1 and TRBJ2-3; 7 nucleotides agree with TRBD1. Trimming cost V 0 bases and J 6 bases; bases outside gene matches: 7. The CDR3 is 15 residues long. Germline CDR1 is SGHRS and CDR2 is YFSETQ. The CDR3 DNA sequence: TGCGCCAGCAGCTTGGTGGACAGGCTGTGGGATACGCAGTATTTT. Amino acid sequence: CASSLVDRLWDTQYF.

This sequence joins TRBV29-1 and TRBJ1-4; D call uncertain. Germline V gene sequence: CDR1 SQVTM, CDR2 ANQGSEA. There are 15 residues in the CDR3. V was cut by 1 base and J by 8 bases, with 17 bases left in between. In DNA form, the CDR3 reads TGCAGCGTTGAAGGGCACCGCCTAGACGGGGAAAAACTGTTTTTT. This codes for CSVEGHRLDGEKLFF.

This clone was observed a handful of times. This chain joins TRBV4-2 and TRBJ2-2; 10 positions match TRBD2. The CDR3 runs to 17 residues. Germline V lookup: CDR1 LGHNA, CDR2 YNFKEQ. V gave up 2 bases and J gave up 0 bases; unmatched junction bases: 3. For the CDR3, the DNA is TGTGCCAGCAGCCAACGACTAGCGGGCACGAACACCGGGGAGCTGTTTTTT. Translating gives CASSQRLAGTNTGELFF.

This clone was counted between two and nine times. The DNA of the CDR3 is TGTGCCAGCAGCCAGCTTGGCTCGAATGAAAAACTGTTTTTT. Its translation: CASSQLGSNEKLFF. J is TRBJ1-4 and V is TRBV3-1 (or the pseudogene TRBV3-2); D gene ambiguous. V lost 3 bases to trimming and J lost 5 bases, with 10 bases between them. Germline V gives CDR1 LGHDT, CDR2 YNNKEL (reference sequence). The length of the CDR3 is 14 residues.

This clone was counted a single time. The DNA of the CDR3 is TGCGCCAGCAGCTTGGGGACAGGAGCTAATGAAAAACTGTTTTTT. Amino acids: CASSLGTGANEKLFF. The genes are TRBV5-1 and TRBJ1-4, with 7 bases identical to TRBD1. Unmatched junction bases numbered 2, after V lost 0 bases and J lost 3 bases. In germline, CDR1 is SGHRS, CDR2 YFSETQ. This CDR3 is 15 amino acids long.

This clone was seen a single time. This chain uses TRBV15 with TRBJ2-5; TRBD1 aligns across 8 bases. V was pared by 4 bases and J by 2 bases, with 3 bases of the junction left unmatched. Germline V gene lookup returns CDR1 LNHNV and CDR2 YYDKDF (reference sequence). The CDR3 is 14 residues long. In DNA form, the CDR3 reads TGTGCCACCAGCACCCGACAGGGGCAAGAGACCCAGTACTTC. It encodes CATSTRQGQETQYF.

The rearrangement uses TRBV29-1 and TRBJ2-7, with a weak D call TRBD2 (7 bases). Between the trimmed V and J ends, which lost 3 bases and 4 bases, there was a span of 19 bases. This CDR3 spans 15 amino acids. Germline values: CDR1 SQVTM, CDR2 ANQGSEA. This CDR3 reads CSVDLGGRNPYEQYF. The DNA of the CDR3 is TGCAGCGTTGATCTCGGGGGGCGGAACCCTTACGAGCAGTACTTC.

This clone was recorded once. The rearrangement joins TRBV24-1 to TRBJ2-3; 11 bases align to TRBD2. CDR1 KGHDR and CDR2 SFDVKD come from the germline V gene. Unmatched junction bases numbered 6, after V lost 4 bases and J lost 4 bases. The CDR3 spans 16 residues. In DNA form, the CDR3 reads TGTGCCACCAGTGACCCGACTAGCGGGAAGGCAGATACGCAGTATTTT. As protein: CATSDPTSGKADTQYF.

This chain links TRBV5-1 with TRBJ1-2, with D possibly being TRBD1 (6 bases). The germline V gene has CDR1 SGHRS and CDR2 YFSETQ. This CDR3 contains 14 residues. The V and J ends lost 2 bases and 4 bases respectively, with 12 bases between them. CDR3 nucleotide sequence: TGCGCCAGCAGCTTACAGGGAGTGGGCTATGGCTACACCTTC. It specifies CASSLQGVGYGYTF.

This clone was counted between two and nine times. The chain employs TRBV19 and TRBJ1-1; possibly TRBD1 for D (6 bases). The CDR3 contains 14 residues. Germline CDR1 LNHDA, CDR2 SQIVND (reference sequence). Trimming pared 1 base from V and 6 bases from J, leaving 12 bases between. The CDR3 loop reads CASSIGGGGPEAFF. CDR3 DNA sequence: TGTGCCAGTAGTATAGGGGGAGGGGGTCCTGAAGCTTTCTTT.

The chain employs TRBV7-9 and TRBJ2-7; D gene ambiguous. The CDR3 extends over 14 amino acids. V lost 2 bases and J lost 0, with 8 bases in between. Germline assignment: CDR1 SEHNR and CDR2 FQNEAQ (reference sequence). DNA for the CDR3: TGTGCCAGCAGCTTACAACTGAGCTCCTACGAGCAGTACTTC. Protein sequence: CASSLQLSSYEQYF. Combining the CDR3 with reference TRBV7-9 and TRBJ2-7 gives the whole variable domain DTGVSQNPRHKITKRGQNVTFRCDPISEHNRLYWYRQTLGQGPEFLTYFQNEAQLEKSRLLSDRFSAERPKGSFSTLEIQRTEQGDSAMYLCASSLQLSSYEQYFGPGTRLTVT.

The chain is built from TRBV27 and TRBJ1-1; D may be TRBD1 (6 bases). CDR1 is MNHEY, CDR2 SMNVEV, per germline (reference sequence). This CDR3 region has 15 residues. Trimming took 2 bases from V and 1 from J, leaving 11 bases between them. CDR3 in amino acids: CASSLTGWGNTEAFF. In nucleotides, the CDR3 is TGTGCCAGCAGTTTAACAGGGTGGGGGAACACTGAAGCTTTCTTT.

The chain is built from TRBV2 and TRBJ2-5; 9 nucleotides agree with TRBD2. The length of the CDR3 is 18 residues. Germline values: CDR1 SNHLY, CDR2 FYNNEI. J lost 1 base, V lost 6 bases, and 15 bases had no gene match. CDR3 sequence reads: CASSRIGRLAASQETQYF. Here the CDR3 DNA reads TGTGCCAGCAGCCGAATTGGGCGACTAGCGGCATCCCAAGAGACCCAGTACTTC.

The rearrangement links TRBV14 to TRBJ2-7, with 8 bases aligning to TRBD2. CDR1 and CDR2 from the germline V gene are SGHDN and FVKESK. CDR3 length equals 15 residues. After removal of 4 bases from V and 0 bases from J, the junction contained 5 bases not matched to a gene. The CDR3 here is CASSRLALHSYEQYF. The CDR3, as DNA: TGTGCCAGCAGCCGACTAGCGCTGCACTCCTACGAGCAGTACTTC.

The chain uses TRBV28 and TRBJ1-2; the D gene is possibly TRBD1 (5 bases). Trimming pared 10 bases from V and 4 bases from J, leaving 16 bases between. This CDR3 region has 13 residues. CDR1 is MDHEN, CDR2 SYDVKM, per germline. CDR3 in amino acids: CAISDSGFYGYTF. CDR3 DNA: TGTGCCATCTCCGACAGTGGGTTCTATGGCTACACCTTC.

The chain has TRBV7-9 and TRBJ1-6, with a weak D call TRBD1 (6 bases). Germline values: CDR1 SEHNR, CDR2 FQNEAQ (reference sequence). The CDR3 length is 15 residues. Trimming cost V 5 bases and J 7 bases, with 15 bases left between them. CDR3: CASSPQLTGNSPLHF. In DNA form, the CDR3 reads TGTGCCAGCAGCCCGCAGCTGACAGGAAATTCACCCCTCCACTTT. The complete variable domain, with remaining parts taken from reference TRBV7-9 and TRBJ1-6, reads DTGVSQNPRHKITKRGQNVTFRCDPISEHNRLYWYRQTLGQGPEFLTYFQNEAQLEKSRLLSDRFSAERPKGSFSTLEIQRTEQGDSAMYLCASSPQLTGNSPLHFGNGTRLTVT.